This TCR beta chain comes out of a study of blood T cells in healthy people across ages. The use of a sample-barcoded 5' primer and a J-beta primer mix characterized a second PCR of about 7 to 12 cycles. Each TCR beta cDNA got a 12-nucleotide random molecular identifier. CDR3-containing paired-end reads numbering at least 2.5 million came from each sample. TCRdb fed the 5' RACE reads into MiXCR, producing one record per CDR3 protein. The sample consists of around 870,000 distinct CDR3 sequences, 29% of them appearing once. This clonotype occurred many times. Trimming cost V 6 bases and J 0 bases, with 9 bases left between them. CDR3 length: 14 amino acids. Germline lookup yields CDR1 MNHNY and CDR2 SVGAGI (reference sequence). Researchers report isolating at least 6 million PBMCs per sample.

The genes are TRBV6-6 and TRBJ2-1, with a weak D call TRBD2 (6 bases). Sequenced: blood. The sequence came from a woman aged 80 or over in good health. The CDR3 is CASREGSSYNEQFF. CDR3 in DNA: TGTGCCAGCAGGGAGGGCTCCTCCTACAATGAGCAGTTCTTC.